This paragraph covers one T cell receptor (beta chain) sequence. The antigen is unknown. These data are taken from a study of graft-versus-host responses after intestinal transplantation. The method was immunoSEQ multiplex PCR; TCRdb's version includes in-frame clones alone and lacks a portion of them. Here the sample spans about 100,000 clones, approximately 88% being singletons. This CDR3 has 14 residues. The V gene end was trimmed by 5 bases and the J gene end by 7 bases; junction bases not matched to a gene: 7. Germline V gene data show CDR1 as KGHSH and CDR2 as LQKENI. Here the sequenced sample was unstimulated CD4+ T cells sorted from spleen or lymph node cells, taken before transplant. The TCR originated in a human donor who was the organ donor for an intestinal transplant. This rearrangement joins TRBV18 to TRBJ2-1; TRBD2 aligns across 8 bases. The CDR3 DNA is TGTGCCAGCTCAAGTGCCGGGACTAGGAATGAGCAGTTCTTC. This translates into CASSSAGTRNEQFF. Combining the CDR3 with reference TRBV18 and TRBJ2-1 gives the whole variable domain NAGVMQNPRHLVRRRGQEARLRCSPMKGHSHVYWYRQLPEEGLKFMVYLQKENIIDESGMPKERFSAEFPKEGPSILRIQQVVRGDSAAYFCASSSAGTRNEQFFGPGTRLTVL.